The rows below give T cell receptor beta chains drawn from one sample of a study of blood T cell repertoires in COVID-19. Some clones are missing from TCRdb's copy, which holds only in-frame ones; the method was immunoSEQ multiplex PCR. The sample lists about 76,000 clones, about 90% occurring once. Sequenced input: peripheral blood. The receptors originated from a human donor in a cohort sampled during active COVID-19. CDR3s include the opening cysteine and the closing phenylalanine or tryptophan. The D gene is left open where the match is weak. Some rows mark clone size as missing; the rest say once, few, many or name a class of expanded clone.

D,J,V,size,length,CDR3,DNA
-,TRBJ2-1,TRBV7-9,-,12,CASSGQYNEQFF,TGTGCCAGCAGCGGACAATACAATGAGCAGTTCTTC
TRBD2,TRBJ2-5,TRBV7-6,-,17,CASSLSRTSGGAETQYF,TGTGCCAGCAGCTTATCTAGGACTAGCGGGGGGGCAGAGACCCAGTACTTC
TRBD1,TRBJ1-2,TRBV4-3,-,13,CASSQSDRDGYTF,TGCGCCAGCAGCCAATCGGACAGGGATGGCTACACCTTC
-,TRBJ2-1,TRBV6-1,-,21,CASSEALVPGSSKGVGKKQFF,TGTGCCAGCAGTGAAGCGCTTGTACCGGGCAGTAGCAAGGGGGTTGGTAAAAAGCAGTTCTTC
-,TRBJ2-2,TRBV5-1,once,15,CASRWTPANTGELFF,TGCGCCAGCAGATGGACACCTGCGAACACCGGGGAGCTGTTTTTT
-,TRBJ1-2,TRBV4-3,-,14,CASSQDAGRTGYTF,TGCGCCAGCAGCCAAGATGCAGGGCGTACTGGCTACACCTTC
-,TRBJ2-3,TRBV19,-,13,CASSTEITDTQYF,TGTGCCAGTAGTACGGAGATCACAGATACGCAGTATTTT
-,TRBJ1-3,TRBV6-2/TRBV6-3,-,13,CASSRLSGNTIYF,TGTGCCAGCAGTCGACTTTCTGGAAACACCATATATTTT
-,TRBJ2-4,TRBV19,once,14,CASSRALAKNIQYF,TGTGCCAGTTCCAGGGCCTTAGCCAAAAACATTCAGTACTTC
-,TRBJ2-4,TRBV15,-,15,CATSRDLGGKNIQYF,TGTGCCACCAGCAGAGATCTGGGGGGAAAAAACATTCAGTACTTC
TRBD2,TRBJ2-7,TRBV5-1,-,15,CASTHQNPSGYEQYF,TGCGCCAGCACCCATCAAAACCCTAGCGGTTACGAGCAGTACTTC
TRBD1,TRBJ1-4,TRBV18,once,15,CASSPNGQGAEKLFF,TGTGCCAGCTCACCAAACGGACAGGGGGCTGAAAAACTGTTTTTT
-,TRBJ1-5,TRBV5-8,-,12,CASTEGDQPQHF,TGTGCCAGCACCGAAGGGGATCAGCCCCAGCATTTT
-,TRBJ2-7,TRBV7-2,-,16,CASSGHTEGTSYEQYF,TGTGCCAGCAGCGGTCACACCGAGGGAACCTCCTACGAGCAGTACTTC
TRBD1,TRBJ2-7,TRBV6-2/TRBV6-3,few,14,CASSYGTGVREQYF,TGTGCCAGCAGTTACGGGACAGGGGTGCGCGAGCAGTACTTC
-,TRBJ1-3,TRBV6-5,-,13,CASSLFSGNTIYF,TGTGCCAGCAGTCTTTTCTCTGGAAACACCATATATTTT
-,TRBJ2-5,TRBV7-9,few,13,CASSRGGQETQYF,TGTGCCAGCAGCCGCGGCGGGCAAGAGACCCAGTACTTC
-,TRBJ2-7,TRBV6-7,once,16,CASRKRQGTTMYEQYF,TGTGCCAGCAGGAAAAGACAGGGGACTACGATGTACGAGCAGTACTTC
-,TRBJ2-5,TRBV5-1,-,13,CASSSPGEETQYF,TGCGCCAGCAGCTCTCCAGGGGAAGAGACCCAGTACTTC
-,TRBJ1-1,TRBV6-5,-,15,CASSYSFWADTEAFF,TGTGCCAGCAGTTACTCGTTCTGGGCCGACACTGAAGCTTTCTTT
-,TRBJ2-1,TRBV19,-,18,CASSIGVGLANSYNEQFF,TGTGCCAGTAGTATTGGAGTAGGTCTTGCTAACTCCTACAATGAGCAGTTCTTC
-,TRBJ1-6,TRBV6-5,-,16,CASSYSGGIHNSPLHF,TGTGCCAGCAGTTACTCTGGAGGTATCCATAATTCACCCCTCCACTTT
TRBD1,TRBJ1-4,TRBV7-2,-,18,CASSLGAGSVPSRGKLFF,TGTGCCAGCAGCTTAGGAGCAGGGAGCGTGCCATCCAGGGGGAAACTGTTTTTT
-,TRBJ2-1,TRBV7-2,-,16,CASSETATSSYNEQFF,TGTGCCAGCAGCGAAACAGCTACAAGCTCCTACAATGAGCAGTTCTTC
-,TRBJ2-1,TRBV20-1,-,11,CSANGESEQFF,TGCAGTGCTAATGGGGAGAGTGAGCAGTTCTTC
-,TRBJ2-7,TRBV5-1,-,13,CASSSVAGYEQYF,TGCGCCAGCAGCTCGGTCGCGGGTTACGAGCAGTACTTC
-,TRBJ2-1,TRBV19,-,16,CASSIDFLQGINEQFF,TGTGCCAGTAGTATAGATTTCTTGCAGGGTATCAATGAGCAGTTCTTC
TRBD1,TRBJ2-6,TRBV10-3,-,15,CAISEGQGITNVLTF,TGTGCCATCAGTGAGGGACAGGGAATCACCAACGTCCTGACTTTC
TRBD1,TRBJ2-2,TRBV7-3,-,18,CASSLMEVRTGNTGELFF,TGTGCCAGCAGCTTAATGGAGGTGAGGACAGGGAACACCGGGGAGCTGTTTTTT
-,TRBJ2-7,TRBV5-4,-,11,CASSLDTEQYF,TGTGCCAGCAGCTTGGACACCGAGCAGTACTTC
-,TRBJ1-1,TRBV5-1,-,13,CASSWAGNTEAFF,TGCGCCAGCAGCTGGGCTGGGAACACTGAAGCTTTCTTT
TRBD2,TRBJ2-7,TRBV6-5,-,15,CASTQLAGTIYEQYF,TGTGCCAGCACCCAACTAGCGGGTACGATCTACGAGCAGTACTTC